This TCR beta chain originates from a study of blood T cell repertoires in COVID-19. The repertoire was sequenced with immunoSEQ multiplex PCR; TCRdb's copy has only in-frame clones and lacks some. The table records some 360,000 clones, around 87% of them present only once. The CDR3 length is 17 residues. J was trimmed by 4 bases and V by 4 bases; bases with no gene match: 11. Germline CDR1 KGHSH, CDR2 LQKENI. This rearrangement joins TRBV18 to TRBJ1-4, with 8 bases fitting TRBD1. The sequence was collected from a woman aged 55-69 years with COVID-19, enrolled during active disease. The sample taken for sequencing was peripheral blood. CDR3 residues: CASSRADRESINEKLFF. CDR3 sequence (DNA): TGTGCCAGCTCACGCGCGGACAGGGAGAGTATTAATGAAAAACTGTTTTTT. Drawing the rest from reference TRBV18 and TRBJ1-4, the complete variable domain is NAGVMQNPRHLVRRRGQEARLRCSPMKGHSHVYWYRQLPEEGLKFMVYLQKENIIDESGMPKERFSAEFPKEGPSILRIQQVVRGDSAAYFCASSRADRESINEKLFFGSGTQLSVL.